This T cell receptor (beta chain) was documented in a study of T cells in Graves' hyperthyroidism and ophthalmopathy. The CDR3 regions of TCR beta were amplified from RNA transcripts. The TCR CDR3 was amplified in a first-round RT-PCR using the HTBI primer set. MiXCR was run by TCRdb on the multiplex PCR reads, yielding one entry per CDR3 protein. The table has roughly 720,000 distinct CDR3 sequences, 15% to 20% seen once. The CDR3 spans 14 residues. Between the trimmed V and J ends, which lost 2 bases and 6 bases, there was a span of 13 bases. Patients were excluded for uncontrolled infection, other autoimmune disease, pregnancy or lactation. Study results and limitations: Blood also showed most of the thyroid clonotypes that were expanded above 0.001. By a 13 V-J model, ophthalmopathy was set apart from stable hyperthyroidism.

This clonotype was counted at least ten times. Its antigen is unidentified. The chain combines TRBV12-3 or TRBV12-4 with TRBJ1-2, with D unclear. The sequence derives from a man between 50 and 59 years old with Graves' hyperthyroidism. Sequencing was carried out using blood. The CDR3 is CASSLRRRPNGYTF. The CDR3 coding sequence is TGTGCCAGCAGTTTAAGACGCCGTCCGAATGGCTACACCTTC.